This T cell receptor beta chain was observed in a study of T cell responses to AZD1222 COVID-19 vaccine. The germline CDR1 and CDR2 sequences are GTSNPN and SVGIG (reference sequence). The CDR3 contains 16 residues. V shed 0 bases, J shed 6 bases, and the junction held 11 bases outside the gene matches. Study-wide results and limits: Donors were mostly white British, more females; clonal diversity possibly underestimated.

Sequencing used immunoSEQ multiplex PCR; TCRdb keeps in-frame clones, though not all of them. The repertoire includes about 34,000 clones, approximately 80% of them detected once, and about 4.7% sits in the top ten. Concerning this clone: Antigen: not known.

This sequence originates from an adult who received the AZD1222 COVID-19 vaccine. This chain links TRBV30 with TRBJ1-2, with TRBD1 matching over 9 bases. Sample: peripheral blood, taken 28 days after the second AZD1222 dose. The CDR3 sequence is CAWSVRGQGVRDGYTF. CDR3 DNA sequence: TGTGCCTGGAGTGTACGGGGACAGGGTGTTCGGGATGGCTACACCTTC.